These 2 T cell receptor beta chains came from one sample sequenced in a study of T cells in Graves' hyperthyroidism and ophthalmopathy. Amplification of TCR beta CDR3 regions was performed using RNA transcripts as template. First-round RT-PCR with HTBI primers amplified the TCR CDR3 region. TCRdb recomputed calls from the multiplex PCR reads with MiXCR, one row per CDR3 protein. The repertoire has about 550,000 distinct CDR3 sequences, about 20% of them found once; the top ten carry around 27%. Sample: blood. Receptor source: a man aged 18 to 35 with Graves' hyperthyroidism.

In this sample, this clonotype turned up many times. CDR3 nucleotides: TGTGCCACCAGTGATTTGTTACTAGCCCAAGAGCAGTACTTC. It encodes CATSDLLLAQEQYF. V is TRBV24-1 and J is TRBJ2-7, with a weak D call TRBD2 (6 bases). Looked up from germline, CDR1 is KGHDR and CDR2 is SFDVKD. Trimming took 0 bases from V and 7 from J, leaving 12 bases between them. The CDR3 loop spans 14 amino acids.

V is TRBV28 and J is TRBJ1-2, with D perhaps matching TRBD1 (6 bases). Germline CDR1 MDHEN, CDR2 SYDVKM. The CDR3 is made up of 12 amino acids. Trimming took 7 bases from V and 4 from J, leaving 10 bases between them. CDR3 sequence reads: CASITGSYGYTF. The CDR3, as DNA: TGTGCCAGCATTACAGGGAGCTATGGCTACACCTTC.